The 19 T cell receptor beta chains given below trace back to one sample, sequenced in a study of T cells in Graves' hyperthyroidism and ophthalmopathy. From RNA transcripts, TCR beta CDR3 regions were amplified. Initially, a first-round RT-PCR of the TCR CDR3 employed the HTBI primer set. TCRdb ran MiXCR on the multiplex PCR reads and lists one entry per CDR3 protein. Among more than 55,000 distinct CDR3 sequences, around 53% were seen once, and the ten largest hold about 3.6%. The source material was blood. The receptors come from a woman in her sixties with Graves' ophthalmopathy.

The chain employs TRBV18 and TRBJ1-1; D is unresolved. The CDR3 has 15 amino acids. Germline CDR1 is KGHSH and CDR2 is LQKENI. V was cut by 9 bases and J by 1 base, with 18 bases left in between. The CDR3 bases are TGTGCCAGTCGTCTTAACGAACACCCGAACACTGAAGCTTTCTTT. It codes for CASRLNEHPNTEAFF.

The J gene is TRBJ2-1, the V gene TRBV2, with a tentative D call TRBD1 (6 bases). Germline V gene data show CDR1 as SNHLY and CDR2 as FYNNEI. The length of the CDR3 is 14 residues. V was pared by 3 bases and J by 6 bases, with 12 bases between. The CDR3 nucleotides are TGTGCCAGCAGTGAGAGGGCAGGGGTCAATGAGCAGTTCTTC. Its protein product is CASSERAGVNEQFF.

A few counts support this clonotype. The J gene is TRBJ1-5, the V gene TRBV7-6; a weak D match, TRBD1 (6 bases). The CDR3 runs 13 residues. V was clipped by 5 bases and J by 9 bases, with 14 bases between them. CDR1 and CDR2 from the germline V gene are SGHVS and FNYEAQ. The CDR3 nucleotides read TGTGCCAGCAGCCGGACAGCCCTTGGGCCCCAGCATTTT. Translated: CASSRTALGPQHF.

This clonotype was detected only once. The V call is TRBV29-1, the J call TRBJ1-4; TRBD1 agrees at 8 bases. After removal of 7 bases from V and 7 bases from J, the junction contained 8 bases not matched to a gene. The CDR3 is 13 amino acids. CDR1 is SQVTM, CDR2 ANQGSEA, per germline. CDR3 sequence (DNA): TGCAGCGGTCGACAGGGGCGGGGTGAAAAACTGTTTTTT. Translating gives CSGRQGRGEKLFF.

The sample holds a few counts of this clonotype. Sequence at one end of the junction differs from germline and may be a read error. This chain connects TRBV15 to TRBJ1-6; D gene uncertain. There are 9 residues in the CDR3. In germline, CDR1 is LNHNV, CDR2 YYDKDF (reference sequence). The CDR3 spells CSYNSPLHF. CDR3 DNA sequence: TGCTCCTATAATTCACCCCTCCACTTT.

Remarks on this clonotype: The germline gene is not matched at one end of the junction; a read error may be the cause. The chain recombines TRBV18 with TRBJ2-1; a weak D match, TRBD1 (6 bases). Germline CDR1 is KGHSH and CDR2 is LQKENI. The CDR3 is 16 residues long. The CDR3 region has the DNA TGTGCCAGCTCACCGAATCCCACAGGGAAGTACAATGAGCAGTCCTTC. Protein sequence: CASSPNPTGKYNEQSF.

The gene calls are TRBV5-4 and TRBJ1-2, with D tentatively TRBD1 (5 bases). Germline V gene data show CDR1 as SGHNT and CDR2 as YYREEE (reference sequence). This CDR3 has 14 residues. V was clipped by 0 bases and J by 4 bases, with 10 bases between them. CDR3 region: CASSLVSGIYGYTF. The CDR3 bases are TGTGCCAGCAGCTTGGTGTCAGGGATCTATGGCTACACCTTC.

For the CDR3, the DNA is TGTGCCAGCAGGCGCGACAGGGGGAATAACATTCAGTACTTC. Translated, it gives CASRRDRGNNIQYF. The rearrangement uses TRBV27 and TRBJ2-4; 9 nucleotides agree with TRBD1. J lost 7 bases, V lost 6 bases, and 7 bases had no gene match. The CDR3 sequence is 14 residues long. Germline values: CDR1 MNHEY, CDR2 SMNVEV (reference sequence).

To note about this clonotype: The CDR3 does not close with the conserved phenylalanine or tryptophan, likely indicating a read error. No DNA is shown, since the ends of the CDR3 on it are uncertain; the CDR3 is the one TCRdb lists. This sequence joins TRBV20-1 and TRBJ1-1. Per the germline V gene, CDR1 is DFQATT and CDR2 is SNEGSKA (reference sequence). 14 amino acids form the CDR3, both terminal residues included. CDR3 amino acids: CSASRADKGTEALL.

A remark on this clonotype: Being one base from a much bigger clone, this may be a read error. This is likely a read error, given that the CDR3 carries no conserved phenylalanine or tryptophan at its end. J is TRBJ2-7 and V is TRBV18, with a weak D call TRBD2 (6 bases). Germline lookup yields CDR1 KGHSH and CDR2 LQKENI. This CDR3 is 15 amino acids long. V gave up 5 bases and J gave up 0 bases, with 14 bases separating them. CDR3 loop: CASSSTGTASYEQYS. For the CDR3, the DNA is TGTGCCAGCTCATCAACCGGGACTGCCTCCTACGAGCAGTACTCC.

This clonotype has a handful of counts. Written as DNA, the CDR3 is TGTGCCAGCAGCGTGGGGACTAGCGGGGGGGCCATAGAGACCCAGTACTTC. Amino acid sequence: CASSVGTSGGAIETQYF. The chain is built from TRBV9 and TRBJ2-5; 16 bases match TRBD2. Germline CDR1 and CDR2: SGDLS and YYNGEE. The CDR3 consists of 17 residues. The trim removed 2 bases at V and 4 bases at J, leaving 5 bases unmatched.

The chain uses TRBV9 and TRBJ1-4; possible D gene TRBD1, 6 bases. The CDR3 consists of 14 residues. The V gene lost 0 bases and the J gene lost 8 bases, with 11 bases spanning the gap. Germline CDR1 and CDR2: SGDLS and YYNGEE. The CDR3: CASSVGAGVEKLFF. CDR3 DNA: TGTGCCAGCAGCGTAGGGGCAGGGGTGGAAAAACTGTTTTTT.

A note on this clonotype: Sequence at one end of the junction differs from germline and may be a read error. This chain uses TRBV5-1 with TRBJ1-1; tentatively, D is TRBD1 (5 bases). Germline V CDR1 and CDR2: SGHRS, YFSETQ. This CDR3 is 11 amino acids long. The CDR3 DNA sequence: TGCGCCAGCAGCTCTGGGGCCGAAGCCTTCTTT. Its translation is CASSSGAEAFF.

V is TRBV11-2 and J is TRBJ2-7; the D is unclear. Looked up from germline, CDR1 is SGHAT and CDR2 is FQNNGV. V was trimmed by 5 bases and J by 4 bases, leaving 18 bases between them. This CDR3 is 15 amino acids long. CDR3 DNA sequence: TGTGCCAGCAGCGCAACGACGGACCCCCGATACGAGCAGTACTTC. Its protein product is CASSATTDPRYEQYF.

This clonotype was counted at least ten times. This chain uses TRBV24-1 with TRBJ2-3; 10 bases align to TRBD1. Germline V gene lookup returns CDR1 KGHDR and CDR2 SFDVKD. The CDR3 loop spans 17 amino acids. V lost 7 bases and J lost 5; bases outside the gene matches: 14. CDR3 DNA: TGTGCCACCAGCCCAAACTCCGGACAGGGGGTAGAAGATACGCAGTATTTT. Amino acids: CATSPNSGQGVEDTQYF.

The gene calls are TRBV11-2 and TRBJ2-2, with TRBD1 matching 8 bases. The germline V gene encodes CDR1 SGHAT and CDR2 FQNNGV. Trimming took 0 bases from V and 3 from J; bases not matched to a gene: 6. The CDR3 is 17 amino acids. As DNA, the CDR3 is TGTGCCAGCAGCTTAGACAGGGGGCGAGGCTACACCGGGGAGCTGTTTTTT. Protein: CASSLDRGRGYTGELFF.

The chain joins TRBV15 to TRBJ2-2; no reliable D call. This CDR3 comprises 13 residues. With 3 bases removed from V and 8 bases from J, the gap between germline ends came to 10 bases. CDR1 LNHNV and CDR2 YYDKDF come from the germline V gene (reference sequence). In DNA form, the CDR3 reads TGTGCCACCAGCAGGCCTTCGGAAGGGGAGCTGTTTTTT. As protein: CATSRPSEGELFF.

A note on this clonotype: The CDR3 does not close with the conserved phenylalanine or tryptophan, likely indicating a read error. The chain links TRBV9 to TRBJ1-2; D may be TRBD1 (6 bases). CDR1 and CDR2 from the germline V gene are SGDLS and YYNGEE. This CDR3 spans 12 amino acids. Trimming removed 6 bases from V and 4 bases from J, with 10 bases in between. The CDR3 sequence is CASTQGSYGYTL. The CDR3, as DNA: TGTGCCAGCACTCAGGGGAGCTATGGCTACACCTTA.

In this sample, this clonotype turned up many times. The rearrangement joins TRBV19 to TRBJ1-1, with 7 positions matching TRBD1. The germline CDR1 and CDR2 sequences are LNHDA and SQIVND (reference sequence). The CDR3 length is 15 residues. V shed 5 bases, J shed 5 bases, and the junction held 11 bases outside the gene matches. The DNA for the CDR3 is TGTGCCAGTAGTGGGCGACAGGGAAGATGGACTGAAGCTTTCTTT. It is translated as CASSGRQGRWTEAFF. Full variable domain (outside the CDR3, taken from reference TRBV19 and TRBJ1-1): DGGITQSPKYLFRKEGQNVTLSCEQNLNHDAMYWYRQDPGQGLRLIYYSQIVNDFQKGDIAEGYSVSREKKESFPLTVTSAQKNPTAFYLCASSGRQGRWTEAFFGQGTRLTVV.